A selection of T cell receptor beta chains follows, all from one sample in a study of T cell changes during pregnancy in multiple sclerosis. TCRdb's copy holds only in-frame clones and misses some; the assay was immunoSEQ multiplex PCR. The sample lists about 41,000 clones, roughly 88% occurring once. Here the sequenced sample was CD8+ T cells from peripheral blood mononuclear cells, taken in the first trimester of pregnancy. These receptors all stem from a female donor with multiple sclerosis, enrolled in a pregnancy study. Each CDR3 is given with its conserved first and last residue. Fields, in order: J gene, V gene, clone size, D gene, CDR3 DNA, CDR3 protein. The D gene is left open where the match is weak. Clone size appears in some rows only: once, few, many, or a class for an expanded clone.

TRBJ2-7	TRBV30	.	.	TGTGCCTGGAGTTGGGGCTACAGCCAATCGGACGAGCAGTACTTC	CAWSWGYSQSDEQYF
TRBJ2-7	TRBV4-1	.	.	TGCGCCAGCAGCCAAGCCTCCGGTAGCGGTTTATACGAGCAGTACTTC	CASSQASGSGLYEQYF
TRBJ1-5	TRBV2	.	.	TGTGCCAGCAGGGGCGGAGGGAAGCCCCAGCATTTT	CASRGGGKPQHF
TRBJ2-7	TRBV14	.	.	TGTGCCCTCACCGGTTTTGGTTCCTACGAGCAGTACTTC	CALTGFGSYEQYF
TRBJ1-4	TRBV6-5	many	.	TGTGCCAGCAGTTACTCCGATGGGGGGAATGAAAAACTGTTTTTT	CASSYSDGGNEKLFF
TRBJ2-5	TRBV6-5	.	TRBD2	TGTGCCAGCAGTTACCAGCGGGGGGTTAGGGAGACCCAGTACTTC	CASSYQRGVRETQYF
TRBJ2-1	TRBV7-2	.	TRBD2	TGTGCCAGCAGCTTAGGGACTAGAACTCCGTTCTTC	CASSLGTRTPFF
TRBJ2-2	TRBV7-9	.	.	TGTGCCAGCAGGACCGGGTCAGTTCTCACCGGGGAGCTGTTTTTT	CASRTGSVLTGELFF
TRBJ2-2	TRBV4-3	.	.	TGCGCCAGCAGCGATCGTGGTCTGGCGGGCGGGGAGCTGTTTTTT	CASSDRGLAGGELFF
TRBJ1-6	TRBV7-8	.	TRBD1	TGTGCCAGCAGCTCCCTCAGGGGGTTTGATTCACCCCTCCACTTT	CASSSLRGFDSPLHF
TRBJ2-5	TRBV6-5	.	TRBD2	TGTGCCAGCATCTCTCTAGCGGGGGGACAAGAGACCCAGTACTTC	CASISLAGGQETQYF
TRBJ1-1	TRBV6-5	.	TRBD1	TGTGCCAGCAGCCGGACAGGGGAGAACACTGAAGCTTTCTTT	CASSRTGENTEAFF
TRBJ1-5	TRBV19	.	.	TGTGCCAGTAGTAAAAGGGGACACAATCAGCCCCAGCATTTT	CASSKRGHNQPQHF
TRBJ2-1	TRBV5-1	.	.	TGCGCCAGCAGCTGGGCCGAGGGCGCGAACTTTTTGTATGAGCAGTTCTTC	CASSWAEGANFLYEQFF
TRBJ2-1	TRBV27	once	.	TGTGCCAGCAGCGGGAGCTACAATGAGCAGTTCTTC	CASSGSYNEQFF
TRBJ1-1	TRBV7-2	.	.	TGTGCCAGCAGCCCCCCCATGGGCAGGCTCACTGAAGCTTTCTTT	CASSPPMGRLTEAFF
TRBJ1-1	TRBV10-3	few	.	TGTGCCATCAGTGAGGCATACAAGGGGGTAAACACTGAAGCTTTCTTT	CAISEAYKGVNTEAFF
TRBJ2-3	TRBV5-1	.	.	TGCGCCAGCAGCTTCCGGGATACGCAGTATTTT	CASSFRDTQYF
TRBJ1-1	TRBV30	few	.	TGTGCCTGGAGTGTAAGTGGCACCGAAGCTTTCTTT	CAWSVSGTEAFF
TRBJ1-5	TRBV28	once	TRBD1	TGTGCCAGCAGACTACGCCAGGGACAGATACAGCCCCAGCATTTT	CASRLRQGQIQPQHF
TRBJ1-5	TRBV4-1	.	.	TGCGCCAGCAGCCAAGAATTAATTCAGCCCCAGCATTTT	CASSQELIQPQHF
TRBJ2-3	TRBV29-1	.	TRBD2	TGCAGCGTCCTAAGCGGGACTAGCGGCTCAGATACGCAGTATTTT	CSVLSGTSGSDTQYF
TRBJ2-1	TRBV6-5	.	TRBD2	TGTGCCAGCAGCCAGACTAGCGGGAGAGATGAGCAGTTCTTC	CASSQTSGRDEQFF
TRBJ2-1	TRBV11-1	.	TRBD2	TGTGCCAGCAGCCGGACTAGCGGGCCGTACAATGAGCAGTTCTTC	CASSRTSGPYNEQFF
TRBJ2-7	TRBV6-6	.	TRBD2	TGTGCCAGCAGACCTCTAGCGGGAGATATTCGCGAGCAGTACTTC	CASRPLAGDIREQYF
TRBJ2-2	TRBV4-1	.	TRBD2	TGCGCCAGCAGCCAGGGTGACCTAACTAGCGGGAGTTACACCGGGGAGCTGTTTTTT	CASSQGDLTSGSYTGELFF
TRBJ2-7	TRBV29-1	once	.	TGCAGCGTTACGGCAGGGACCTACGAGCAGTACTTC	CSVTAGTYEQYF
TRBJ1-2	TRBV6-5	.	TRBD1	TGTGCCAGCAGTTCCACAGGGGGCGCGGGCGGCTACACCTTC	CASSSTGGAGGYTF
TRBJ2-7	TRBV27	.	TRBD2	TGTGCCACCTCTATCGGGACTAGGGCGGGCTACGAGCAGTACTTC	CATSIGTRAGYEQYF
TRBJ2-7	TRBV7-8	.	TRBD2	TGTGCCAGCAGCTTAGGCCCGGGAGGCTCCTACGAGCAGTACTTC	CASSLGPGGSYEQYF
TRBJ1-4	TRBV9	.	.	TGTGCCAGCAGCGTAGTCGAGGGATATGAAAAACTGTTTTTT	CASSVVEGYEKLFF
TRBJ2-7	TRBV5-5	.	TRBD2	TGTGCCAGCAGCTTGACGAGACTAGCGGGTCTAGCCTACGAGCAGTACTTC	CASSLTRLAGLAYEQYF